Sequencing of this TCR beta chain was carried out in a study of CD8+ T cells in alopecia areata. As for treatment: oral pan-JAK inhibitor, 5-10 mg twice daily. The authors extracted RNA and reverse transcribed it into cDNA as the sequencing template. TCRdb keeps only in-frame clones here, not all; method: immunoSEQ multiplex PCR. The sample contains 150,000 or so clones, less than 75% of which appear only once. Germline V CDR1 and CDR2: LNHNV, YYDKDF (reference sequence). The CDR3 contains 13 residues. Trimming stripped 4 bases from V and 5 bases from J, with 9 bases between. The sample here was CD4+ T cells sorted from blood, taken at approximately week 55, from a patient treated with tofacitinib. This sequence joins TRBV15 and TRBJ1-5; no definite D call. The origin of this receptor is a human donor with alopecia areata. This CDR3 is CATSTEGDQPQHF. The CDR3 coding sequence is TGTGCCACCAGCACAGAGGGAGATCAGCCCCAGCATTTT. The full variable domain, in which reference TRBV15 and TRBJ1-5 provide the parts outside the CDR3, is DAMVIQNPRYQVTQFGKPVTLSCSQTLNHNVMYWYQQKSSQAPKLLFHYYDKDFNNEADTPDNFQSRRPNTSFCFLDIRSPGLGDTAMYLCATSTEGDQPQHFGDGTRLSIL.